This T cell receptor (beta chain) derives from a study of control samples from healthy donors and cancer patients. V was cut by 7 bases and J by 4 bases, with 10 bases left in between. Looked up from germline, CDR1 is SNHLY and CDR2 is FYNNEI. This CDR3 has 12 residues. Generated by immunoSEQ multiplex PCR, the TCRdb table keeps only in-frame clones and is missing some. The table shows 100,000 to 150,000 clones, with roughly nine tenths occurring only once. This TCR was sampled from a man aged 50 to 60 in good health. Sequencing used blood. The gene calls are TRBV2 and TRBJ1-1; the D is unclear. Written as DNA, the CDR3 is TGTGCCAGCATCGGTGTGGGCACTGAAGCTTTCTTT. This codes for CASIGVGTEAFF.